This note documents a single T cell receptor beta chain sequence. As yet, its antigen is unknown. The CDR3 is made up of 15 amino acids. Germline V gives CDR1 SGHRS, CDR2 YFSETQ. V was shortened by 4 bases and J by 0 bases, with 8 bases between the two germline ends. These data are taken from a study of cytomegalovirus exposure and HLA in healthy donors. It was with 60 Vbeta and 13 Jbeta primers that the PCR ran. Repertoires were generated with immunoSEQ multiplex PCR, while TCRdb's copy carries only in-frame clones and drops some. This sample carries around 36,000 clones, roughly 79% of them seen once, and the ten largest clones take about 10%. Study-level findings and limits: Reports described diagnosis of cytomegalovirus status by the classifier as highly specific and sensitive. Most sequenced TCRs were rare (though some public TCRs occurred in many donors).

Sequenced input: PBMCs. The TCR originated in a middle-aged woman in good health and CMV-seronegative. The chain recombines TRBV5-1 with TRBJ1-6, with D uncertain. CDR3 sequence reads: CASSPRGSYNSPLHF. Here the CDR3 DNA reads TGCGCCAGCAGCCCCCGGGGCTCCTATAATTCACCCCTCCACTTT.